One and the same sample provided the 2 T cell receptor beta chains below, sequenced in a study of regulatory T cells in long-lasting Graves disease. With iRepertoire HTBI primers and Arm-PCR of CDR3 regions, TCR beta libraries were built. TCRdb re-called the multiplex PCR reads through MiXCR, storing one row per CDR3 protein. The sample includes 530,000 or so distinct CDR3 sequences, roughly 12% seen only once; the top ten take roughly a tenth. Time point described: newly diagnosed GD, antithyroid drugs for less than 3 months. PBMC RNA was the source of the TCR library. This sample was shared with a second study, whose subject was T cells in Graves' hyperthyroidism and ophthalmopathy.

The sample here was peripheral blood mononuclear cells (PBMCs), taken at new diagnosis, from a patient treated with antithyroid drugs. The receptors here all came from a man younger than 45 with Graves disease.

This clonotype was detected many times. The chain joins TRBV11-2 to TRBJ2-1; 7 positions match TRBD2. There are 14 residues in the CDR3. V was clipped by 2 bases and J by 6 bases; unmatched bases: 4. Germline V gene lookup returns CDR1 SGHAT and CDR2 FQNNGV. The CDR3 is CASSLTAGSNEQFF. For the CDR3, the DNA is TGTGCCAGCAGCTTAACAGCGGGGAGCAATGAGCAGTTCTTC.

The CDR3 sequence is CASRGTSGSYRAGELFF. As DNA, the CDR3 is TGTGCCAGCAGGGGGACTAGCGGGAGTTACCGGGCCGGGGAGCTGTTTTTT. The V gene is TRBV9, the J gene TRBJ2-2, with TRBD2 matching 14 bases. Germline assignment: CDR1 SGDLS and CDR2 YYNGEE. This CDR3 contains 17 residues. The trim removed 5 bases at V and 6 bases at J, leaving 9 bases unmatched.